These 22 T cell receptor beta chains share one sample of origin, sequenced in a study of control samples from healthy donors and cancer patients. TCRdb's table, derived via immunoSEQ multiplex PCR, lists solely in-frame clones and lacks some. Among about 150,000 clones listed, approximately 93% were seen once. Sequencing used blood. The receptors shown here come from a man aged 45-65 years in good health.

The V and J genes are TRBV19 and TRBJ2-5, with 8 bases that match TRBD1. Per germline, CDR1 LNHDA and CDR2 SQIVND (reference sequence). V was pared by 7 bases and J by 4 bases, with 5 bases of the junction left unmatched. The CDR3 consists of 13 residues. The CDR3 sequence: CASNGQGRETQYF. The CDR3 DNA sequence: TGTGCCAGTAACGGACAGGGCCGAGAGACCCAGTACTTC.

This sequence joins TRBV6-2 or TRBV6-3 and TRBJ1-5; the D is unclear. The CDR3 consists of 17 residues. The V gene lost 0 bases and the J gene lost 2 bases, with 14 bases spanning the gap. CDR1 MNHEY and CDR2 SVGEGT come from the germline V gene. The CDR3 region is CASSYSGSWQGNQPQHF. In nucleotides, the CDR3 is TGTGCCAGCAGTTACTCGGGAAGCTGGCAGGGCAATCAGCCCCAGCATTTT.

The CDR3 DNA is TGTGCCGCTGGAGGCTCAGGAGATACGCAGTATTTT. It is translated as CAAGGSGDTQYF. The chain couples TRBV5-8 to TRBJ2-3; possibly TRBD2 for D (5 bases). The V and J ends lost 10 bases and 5 bases respectively, with 14 bases between them. CDR1 and CDR2 from the germline V gene are SGHTS and YDEGEE. The CDR3 covers 12 residues.

This clone was seen just once. V gene TRBV5-1 combines with J gene TRBJ2-3; tentative D call: TRBD1 (6 bases). Germline CDR1 reads SGHRS; CDR2 reads YFSETQ. The V end lost 3 bases, the J end lost 0 bases, and 14 bases lay between the germline ends. This CDR3 contains 16 residues. The CDR3 reads CASSYRTAHSTDTQYF. For the CDR3, the DNA is TGCGCCAGCAGCTACCGGACAGCCCACAGCACAGATACGCAGTATTTT.

The chain uses TRBV18 and TRBJ2-1; D gene uncertain. V lost 4 bases and J 8 bases, leaving 12 bases between the germline ends. The germline V gene has CDR1 KGHSH and CDR2 LQKENI. CDR3 length equals 13 residues. CDR3 sequence reads: CASSQPVSHEQFF. The CDR3, as DNA: TGTGCCAGCTCACAACCGGTTTCGCATGAGCAGTTCTTC.

The gene calls are TRBV6-5 and TRBJ1-2, with TRBD1 identical over 7 bases. The trim removed 2 bases at V and 6 bases at J, leaving 3 bases unmatched. In germline, CDR1 is MNHEY, CDR2 SVGAGI. The CDR3 loop spans 13 amino acids. CDR3 sequence: CASSYRQGHGYTF. CDR3 sequence (DNA): TGTGCCAGCAGTTACCGACAGGGACATGGCTACACCTTC.

The V gene is TRBV18, the J gene TRBJ2-7; 7 positions agree with TRBD1. Germline V gives CDR1 KGHSH, CDR2 LQKENI. The CDR3 contains 14 residues. Trimming removed 6 bases from V and 3 bases from J; junction bases left unmatched: 8. The chain's CDR3 is CASSPGQVFYEQYF. CDR3 DNA sequence: TGTGCCAGCTCGCCTGGACAGGTCTTCTACGAGCAGTACTTC.

The chain is built from TRBV5-1 and TRBJ2-5; TRBD2 agrees at 11 bases. This CDR3 has 16 residues. Trimming removed 0 bases from V and 5 bases from J; junction bases left unmatched: 6. The V gene's germline CDR1 is SGHRS and CDR2 YFSETQ. The CDR3 loop reads CASSLGSGRAVETQYF. CDR3 in DNA: TGCGCCAGCAGCTTGGGTAGCGGGAGGGCCGTTGAGACCCAGTACTTC.

This chain connects TRBV4-1 to TRBJ2-5; 8 bases agree with TRBD1. The CDR3 extends over 14 amino acids. Germline trimming cut 0 bases from V and 5 bases from J; bases unmatched to any gene: 2. The germline gives CDR1 MGHRA, CDR2 YSYEKL. Here the CDR3 DNA reads TGCGCCAGCAGCCAAGAAGGACAGGGTGAGACCCAGTACTTC. Translation: CASSQEGQGETQYF.

The gene calls are TRBV11-3 and TRBJ2-2, with a possible D match to TRBD2 (6 bases). Trimming pared 7 bases from V and 2 bases from J, leaving 17 bases between. The length of the CDR3 is 16 residues. Germline values: CDR1 SGHNT, CDR2 YENEEA. The CDR3 is CASTDAGTHNTGELFF. DNA for the CDR3: TGTGCCAGCACCGACGCGGGGACTCATAACACCGGGGAGCTGTTTTTT.

This chain connects TRBV5-1 to TRBJ2-7; D remains ambiguous. CDR3 length equals 14 residues. The V gene's germline CDR1 is SGHRS and CDR2 YFSETQ. Trimming stripped 3 bases from V and 6 bases from J, with 16 bases between. CDR3 bases: TGCGCCAGCAGCTCCTTGGAAAAGAAGGGCGAGCAGTACTTC. Its protein product is CASSSLEKKGEQYF.

This chain joins TRBV21-1 and TRBJ1-3; TRBD1, the D gene given by the table, was not confirmed from the DNA. TRBV21-1 is recorded as a pseudogene. The CDR3 runs to 17 residues. CDR3 in amino acids: CASSERRPGGIGNTIYF. CDR3 DNA sequence: TGTGCCAGCAGCGAGAGACGGCCAGGGGGCATTGGAAACACCATATATTTT.

The chain couples TRBV6-5 to TRBJ2-5, with 10 bases identical to TRBD1. The length of the CDR3 is 14 residues. V lost 4 bases to trimming and J lost 5 bases; unmatched junction nucleotides: 4. Germline CDR1 MNHEY, CDR2 SVGAGI. The CDR3 DNA follows: TGTGCCAGCAGTTCGACAGGGGGCGGTGAGACCCAGTACTTC. The encoded protein is CASSSTGGGETQYF.

This clone showed up just a few times. The chain has TRBV7-9 and TRBJ1-4; the match to TRBD1 covers 7 bases. CDR1 is SEHNR and CDR2 is FQNEAQ in the germline V gene (reference sequence). Trimming cost V 0 bases and J 3 bases; bases outside gene matches: 4. CDR3 length: 16 amino acids. CDR3 sequence (DNA): TGTGCCAGCAGCTTAGCGCACAGGGGAGCTAATGAAAAACTGTTTTTT. Its translation: CASSLAHRGANEKLFF.

The rearrangement uses TRBV19 and TRBJ2-1; 7 bases match TRBD1. Germline CDR1 LNHDA, CDR2 SQIVND (reference sequence). The V segment lost 2 bases and the J segment 5 bases; nucleotides outside the gene matches: 6. The CDR3 is made up of 15 amino acids. CDR3 nucleotide sequence: TGTGCCAGTAGTATAAGGGGGCAGGGGGACAATGAGCAGTTCTTC. It yields the protein CASSIRGQGDNEQFF.

This clone occurred once. The J gene is TRBJ2-1, the V gene TRBV19; 9 bases fit TRBD2. J gave up 4 bases and V 7 bases, and 8 bases lay outside the gene matches. CDR1 and CDR2 (germline): LNHDA, SQIVND (reference sequence). This CDR3 comprises 15 residues. CDR3 sequence (DNA): TGTGCCAGTATGGAGCGCCTAGCGGGATACAATGAGCAGTTCTTC. As protein: CASMERLAGYNEQFF.

V usage is TRBV18 and J usage is TRBJ2-2; possibly TRBD1 for D (6 bases). The CDR3 runs 18 residues. Germline assignment: CDR1 KGHSH and CDR2 LQKENI. Trimming took 3 bases from V and 2 from J, leaving 19 bases between them. CDR3 sequence (DNA): TGTGCCAGCTCACCCCAAAGGGGGTCGGGTGGCAACACCGGGGAGCTGTTTTTT. Translation gives CASSPQRGSGGNTGELFF.

The genes are TRBV30 and TRBJ2-7; D gene unclear. Trimming left V 0 bases short and J 5 bases short, with 5 bases between. CDR3 length equals 11 residues. In germline, CDR1 is GTSNPN, CDR2 SVGIG (reference sequence). The CDR3 loop is CAWSVSHEQYF. Written as DNA, the CDR3 is TGTGCCTGGAGTGTATCCCACGAGCAGTACTTC.

The chain links TRBV15 to TRBJ2-7; 9 bases agree with TRBD2. With V trimmed by 1 base and J by 3 bases, 4 bases remained unmatched. The CDR3 consists of 15 residues. Germline loops: CDR1 LNHNV, CDR2 YYDKDF (reference sequence). The CDR3 here is CATSRVGLANYEQYF. The CDR3 DNA sequence: TGTGCCACCAGCAGAGTGGGACTAGCAAACTACGAGCAGTACTTC. Full variable domain (outside the CDR3, taken from reference TRBV15 and TRBJ2-7): DAMVIQNPRYQVTQFGKPVTLSCSQTLNHNVMYWYQQKSSQAPKLLFHYYDKDFNNEADTPDNFQSRRPNTSFCFLDIRSPGLGDTAMYLCATSRVGLANYEQYFGPGTRLTVT.

The chain couples TRBV7-9 to TRBJ1-2, with D hard to call. CDR3 size: 13 residues. Trimming left V 1 base short and J 2 bases short, with 5 bases between. Germline CDR1 reads SEHNR; CDR2 reads FQNEAQ (reference sequence). In DNA, the CDR3 is TGTGCCAGCAGCTTAGACACAAACTATGGCTACACCTTC. It specifies CASSLDTNYGYTF.

The genes are TRBV11-3 and TRBJ2-7; the match to TRBD2 covers 8 bases. V lost 3 bases and J lost 3; bases outside the gene matches: 7. Germline loops: CDR1 SGHNT, CDR2 YENEEA. This CDR3 region has 15 residues. CDR3: CASSLGGLEDYEQYF. The CDR3 DNA sequence: TGTGCCAGCAGCTTGGGGGGACTAGAAGACTACGAGCAGTACTTC.

The genes are TRBV28 and TRBJ2-2; D perhaps matches TRBD1 (6 bases). Looked up from germline, CDR1 is MDHEN and CDR2 is SYDVKM. This CDR3 has 17 residues. V was cut by 7 bases and J by 3 bases, with 21 bases left in between. This CDR3 is CASTFPLTGIHTGELFF. CDR3 nucleotide sequence: TGTGCCAGCACCTTTCCCCTTACAGGGATTCACACCGGGGAGCTGTTTTTT.